The present entry profiles one TCR beta chain with its context. TCRdb keeps only in-frame clones here, not all; method: immunoSEQ multiplex PCR. The table has 190,000 or so clones, approximately 87% seen once. This specimen comes from a study of blood T cell repertoires in COVID-19. CDR3 size: 16 residues. Unmatched junction bases numbered 6, after V lost 3 bases and J lost 2 bases. Looked up from germline, CDR1 is LNHDA and CDR2 is SQIVND (reference sequence). The sequencing input was peripheral blood. The V call is TRBV19, the J call TRBJ2-2, with 7 nucleotides matching TRBD2. The clonotype was recovered from a woman under 30 who had recovered from COVID-19. The CDR3 sequence is CASSIAGLPNTGELFF. The CDR3 nucleotides are TGTGCCAGTAGTATTGCGGGACTACCAAACACCGGGGAGCTGTTTTTT.